A selection of T cell receptor beta chains follows, all from one sample in a study of Japanese encephalitis immunity and Zika vaccine responses. TCRdb called the 5' RACE reads again in MiXCR, with one record for every CDR3 protein. The data show several hundred distinct CDR3 sequences, 2.5% to 3.5% seen once. The input for sequencing was antigen-activated CD4+ T cells from blood, cultured, taken during a Zika inactivated vaccine study. The source is an adult woman who received an inactivated Zika virus vaccine. Each CDR3 is given with its conserved first and last residue. The D gene is left open where the match is weak. The size field is filled for only some rows; it gives once, few, many or a size class.

TRBJ1-1 TRBV30 medium-sized - TGTGCCTGGAGTGTTGTCACTGAAGCTTTCTTT CAWSVVTEAFF
TRBJ1-6 TRBV9 medium-sized - TGTGCCAGCAGCGCAAACTTGGCCACAAATTCACCCCTCCACTTT CASSANLATNSPLHF
TRBJ2-1 TRBV5-1 - - TGCGCCAGCAGCCCCGAGGGGGGGGGCACCGATGAGCAGTTCTTC CASSPEGGGTDEQFF
TRBJ2-5 TRBV29-1 medium-sized - TGCAGCGCCCTACCTCAACAGGGCCGGACCCAGTACTTC CSALPQQGRTQYF
TRBJ2-2 TRBV4-1 medium-sized TRBD1 TGCGCCAGCAGCCAAAGGGGTCCTAGCCGGGACAGGGGGCGCGTTGGGAACACCGGGGAGCTGTTTTTT CASSQRGPSRDRGRVGNTGELFF
TRBJ2-1 TRBV28 hyperexpanded - TGTGCCAGCAGTTCGACAGGTCAGGCTTTCAGTGAGCAGTTCTTC CASSSTGQAFSEQFF
TRBJ1-2 TRBV29-1 medium-sized - TGCAGCGTTGACAGAGGGACGGGGCCTGGCTACACCTTC CSVDRGTGPGYTF
TRBJ1-2 TRBV4-1 medium-sized TRBD1 TGCGCCAGCAGCTCCCGGGACAGCTATGGCTACACCTTC CASSSRDSYGYTF
TRBJ2-1 TRBV20-1 many TRBD2 TGCAGTGCTAGAGCCGGGACTAGAATATCCAATGAGCAGTTCTTC CSARAGTRISNEQFF
TRBJ1-2 TRBV28 large TRBD1 TGTGCCAGCAGTGCCCTTGGACAGGGGCCGGGCGGCTACACCTTC CASSALGQGPGGYTF
TRBJ2-7 TRBV30 medium-sized TRBD1 TGTGCCTGGAGTCTTCCCCGGGACAGTGCTACCTACGAGCAGTACTTC CAWSLPRDSATYEQYF
TRBJ2-4 TRBV4-1 large - TGCGCCAGCAGCCAAGCGGAGCGGCTAGCCAAAAACATTCAGTACTTC CASSQAERLAKNIQYF
TRBJ2-3 TRBV20-1 large TRBD2 TGCAGTGCTTACCCGGGACTAGCGGGTTCAGATACGCAGTATTTT CSAYPGLAGSDTQYF
TRBJ1-6 TRBV6-1 large - TGTGCCAGCACCGAGACGGCCCCAAGGAATTCACCCCTCCACTTT CASTETAPRNSPLHF
TRBJ2-2 TRBV5-1 - - TGCGCCAGAAGCCTAAAGGGACAAAAAACCGGGGAGATGTTTTTT CARSLKGQKTGEMFF
TRBJ2-3 TRBV4-1 many TRBD2 TGCGCCAGCAGCCAACGAACGACTAGCGGGACCACAGATACGCAGTATTTT CASSQRTTSGTTDTQYF
TRBJ2-1 TRBV27 large TRBD2 TGTGCCAGCAGTTTAAGGGCGGGGGGTAACAATGAGCAGTTCTTC CASSLRAGGNNEQFF
TRBJ1-2 TRBV20-1 large - TGCAGTGCTATACACGGAACCTATGGCTACACCTTC CSAIHGTYGYTF
TRBJ2-7 TRBV7-2 large - TGTGCCAGCAGCTTAATGGGGGAAAGGTACTTC CASSLMGERYF
TRBJ1-1 TRBV28 medium-sized TRBD1 TGTGCCAGCAGTACCCGGACAGGGAACACTGAAGCTTTCTTT CASSTRTGNTEAFF
TRBJ1-1 TRBV5-1 large - TGCGCCAGCAGCTTGCTTTCGGGGGGGACTGAAGCTTTCTTT CASSLLSGGTEAFF
TRBJ2-7 TRBV7-2 hyperexpanded TRBD1 TGTGCCAGCAGCTTGGTGAGGGACAGAGCCTACGAGCAGTACTTC CASSLVRDRAYEQYF
TRBJ2-7 TRBV19 - - TGTGCCAGTAGTATAGATCTCTGGGTTACCTACGAGCAGTACTTC CASSIDLWVTYEQYF